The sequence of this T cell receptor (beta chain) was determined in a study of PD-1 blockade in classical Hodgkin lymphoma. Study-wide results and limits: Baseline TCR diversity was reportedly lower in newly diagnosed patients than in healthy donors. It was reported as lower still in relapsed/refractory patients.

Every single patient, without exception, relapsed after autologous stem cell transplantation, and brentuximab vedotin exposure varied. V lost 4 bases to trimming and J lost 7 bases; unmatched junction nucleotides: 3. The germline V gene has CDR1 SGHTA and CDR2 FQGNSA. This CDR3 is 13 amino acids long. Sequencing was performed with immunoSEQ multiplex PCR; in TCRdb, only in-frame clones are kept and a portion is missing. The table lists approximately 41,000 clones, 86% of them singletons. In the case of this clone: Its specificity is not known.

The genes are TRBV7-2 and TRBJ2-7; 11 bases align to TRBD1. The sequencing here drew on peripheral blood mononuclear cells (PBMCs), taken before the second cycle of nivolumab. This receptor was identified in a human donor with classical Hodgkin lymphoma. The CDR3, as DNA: TGTGCCAGCAGCTGGGACAGGGGGGGAGAGCAGTACTTC. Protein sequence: CASSWDRGGEQYF.